This is a list of T cell receptor beta chains from one sample in a study of technical replicates of blood from a few donors. Clones were sequenced by immunoSEQ multiplex PCR, and TCRdb holds only the in-frame ones, with some missing. The sample lists 65,000 to 85,000 clones; more than 85% were seen once. The sequenced sample consisted of T cells isolated from PBMCs. The receptors originated from a human donor in good health. CDR3s include the opening cysteine and the closing phenylalanine or tryptophan. The D gene is left open where the match is weak. The size entry is marked missing in some rows and otherwise reads once, few, many or a size class.

j_call: TRBJ1-2; v_call: TRBV14; clone_size: -; d_call: -; cdr3_aa: CASSQDSYYGYTF; cdr3_nt: TGTGCCAGCAGTCAGGACAGCTACTATGGCTACACCTTC
j_call: TRBJ1-2; v_call: TRBV20-1; clone_size: -; d_call: -; cdr3_aa: CSARGHYGYTF; cdr3_nt: TGCAGTGCTAGGGGGCATTATGGCTACACCTTC
j_call: TRBJ2-2; v_call: TRBV6-5; clone_size: few; d_call: -; cdr3_aa: CASLRTTGELFF; cdr3_nt: TGTGCCAGTCTGAGAACCACCGGGGAGCTGTTTTTT
j_call: TRBJ1-1; v_call: TRBV5-1; clone_size: once; d_call: -; cdr3_aa: CASSLGVEAFF; cdr3_nt: TGCGCCAGCAGCTTAGGGGTTGAAGCTTTCTTT
j_call: TRBJ2-1; v_call: TRBV9; clone_size: -; d_call: -; cdr3_aa: CASSDNREQFF; cdr3_nt: TGTGCCAGCAGCGACAACAGGGAGCAGTTCTTC
j_call: TRBJ2-1; v_call: TRBV7-6; clone_size: -; d_call: TRBD2; cdr3_aa: CASSLVGLDEQFF; cdr3_nt: TGTGCCAGCAGCTTAGTCGGACTAGATGAGCAGTTCTTC
j_call: TRBJ1-1; v_call: TRBV19; clone_size: -; d_call: TRBD1; cdr3_aa: CATSLIQGRGGSEAFF; cdr3_nt: TGTGCCACCTCCCTAATACAGGGGAGAGGGGGTAGTGAAGCTTTCTTT
j_call: TRBJ2-7; v_call: TRBV5-4; clone_size: -; d_call: -; cdr3_aa: CASSSTANYEQYF; cdr3_nt: TGTGCCAGCAGCTCAACTGCGAACTACGAGCAGTACTTC
j_call: TRBJ2-7; v_call: TRBV6-5; clone_size: -; d_call: TRBD2; cdr3_aa: CASSYPGGRDSYEQYF; cdr3_nt: TGTGCCAGCAGTTATCCTGGCGGGAGGGACTCCTACGAGCAGTACTTC
j_call: TRBJ2-1; v_call: TRBV7-3; clone_size: few; d_call: -; cdr3_aa: CASSSGTLSYNEQFF; cdr3_nt: TGTGCCAGCAGCTCCGGGACTCTCTCCTACAATGAGCAGTTCTTC
j_call: TRBJ1-2; v_call: TRBV5-4; clone_size: -; d_call: -; cdr3_aa: CASSLVSQGYTF; cdr3_nt: TGTGCCAGCAGCTTAGTCTCTCAGGGCTACACCTTC
j_call: TRBJ2-3; v_call: TRBV7-2; clone_size: -; d_call: TRBD1; cdr3_aa: CASSLDRGWGDTQYF; cdr3_nt: TGTGCCAGCAGCTTAGACAGGGGCTGGGGAGATACGCAGTATTTT
j_call: TRBJ2-1; v_call: TRBV30; clone_size: -; d_call: -; cdr3_aa: CAWSENRANYNEQFF; cdr3_nt: TGTGCCTGGAGTGAGAACAGGGCCAACTACAATGAGCAGTTCTTC
j_call: TRBJ2-7; v_call: TRBV14; clone_size: -; d_call: -; cdr3_aa: CASSQGIGQVYEQYF; cdr3_nt: TGTGCCAGCAGCCAAGGGATTGGGCAGGTCTACGAGCAGTACTTC
j_call: TRBJ1-5; v_call: TRBV28; clone_size: -; d_call: -; cdr3_aa: CASRRDSNQPQHF; cdr3_nt: TGTGCCAGCAGGCGGGACAGCAATCAGCCCCAGCATTTT
j_call: TRBJ2-1; v_call: TRBV4-2; clone_size: once; d_call: TRBD1; cdr3_aa: CASSQDNNRGREQFF; cdr3_nt: TGTGCCAGCAGCCAAGATAACAACAGGGGGCGTGAGCAGTTCTTC
j_call: TRBJ2-7; v_call: TRBV6-6; clone_size: once; d_call: TRBD1; cdr3_aa: CASSYPGQEAEQYF; cdr3_nt: TGTGCCAGCAGTTACCCTGGACAGGAGGCCGAGCAGTACTTC